The rows below give T cell receptor beta chains drawn from one sample of a study of response to subunit inactivated influenza vaccine. MiXCR, applied by TCRdb to the RT-PCR reads, yields one record per CDR3 protein. The table lists 700,000 to 800,000 distinct CDR3 sequences, 18% of them singletons. The sequencing here drew on PBMCs from blood, taken roughly 5 days after vaccination. The source of these receptors is a man aged 50 to 60 who received an inactivated influenza vaccine. Each CDR3 is given with its conserved first and last residue. The D gene is left open where the match is weak. Only part of the rows carry a size: once, few, many, or a class if the clone is expanded.

v_gene: TRBV6-1
d_gene: .
abundance: .
j_gene: TRBJ2-6
CDR3aa: CASTDSPGANVLTF
CDR3nt: TGTGCCAGCACCGACAGCCCCGGGGCCAACGTCCTGACTTTC

v_gene: TRBV7-9
d_gene: .
abundance: .
j_gene: TRBJ2-1
CDR3aa: CASSLGQAQGRTYNEQFF
CDR3nt: TGTGCCAGCAGTCTAGGGCAGGCACAGGGAAGGACCTACAATGAGCAGTTCTTC

v_gene: TRBV27
d_gene: .
abundance: few
j_gene: TRBJ1-3
CDR3aa: CASSLTSSSGNTIYF
CDR3nt: TGTGCCAGCAGTTTAACCTCGAGCTCTGGAAACACCATATATTTT

v_gene: TRBV10-3
d_gene: .
abundance: .
j_gene: TRBJ1-6
CDR3aa: CAISGDTPYNSPLHF
CDR3nt: TGTGCCATCAGTGGAGACACTCCCTATAATTCACCCCTCCACTTT

v_gene: TRBV29-1
d_gene: TRBD1
abundance: .
j_gene: TRBJ2-1
CDR3aa: CSVIGQGYEQFF
CDR3nt: TGCAGCGTTATCGGACAGGGCTATGAGCAGTTCTTC

v_gene: TRBV4-2
d_gene: .
abundance: .
j_gene: TRBJ2-3
CDR3aa: CASSPRKGGRTDTQYF
CDR3nt: TGTGCCAGCAGCCCGCGGAAAGGGGGGCGCACAGATACGCAGTATTTT

v_gene: TRBV29-1
d_gene: .
abundance: few
j_gene: TRBJ2-7
CDR3aa: CSVDFGHYEQYF
CDR3nt: TGCAGCGTTGATTTCGGGCACTACGAGCAGTACTTC

v_gene: TRBV20-1
d_gene: .
abundance: few
j_gene: TRBJ2-5
CDR3aa: CSARFHTGYQETQYF
CDR3nt: TGCAGTGCTAGATTCCACACAGGGTACCAAGAGACCCAGTACTTC

v_gene: TRBV20-1
d_gene: .
abundance: .
j_gene: TRBJ2-4
CDR3aa: CSATWQGLAKNIQYF
CDR3nt: TGCAGTGCTACCTGGCAGGGGTTAGCCAAAAACATTCAGTACTTC

v_gene: TRBV11-1
d_gene: .
abundance: few
j_gene: TRBJ1-3
CDR3aa: CASSLEPLSSGNTIYF
CDR3nt: TGTGCCAGCAGCTTGGAACCACTTTCGTCCGGAAACACCATATATTTT

v_gene: TRBV7-2
d_gene: TRBD2
abundance: few
j_gene: TRBJ2-7
CDR3aa: CASSLVTSGGSYEQYF
CDR3nt: TGTGCCAGCAGCTTAGTTACTAGCGGAGGCTCCTACGAGCAGTACTTC

v_gene: TRBV11-1
d_gene: .
abundance: .
j_gene: TRBJ1-2
CDR3aa: CASSLGIGEYGYTF
CDR3nt: TGTGCCAGCAGCTTAGGGATCGGAGAGTATGGCTACACCTTC

v_gene: TRBV4-3
d_gene: TRBD1
abundance: few
j_gene: TRBJ2-3
CDR3aa: CASGDRGTTDTQYF
CDR3nt: TGCGCCAGCGGGGACAGGGGGACCACAGATACGCAGTATTTT

v_gene: TRBV5-1
d_gene: TRBD1
abundance: few
j_gene: TRBJ1-2
CDR3aa: CASSTTGINYGYTF
CDR3nt: TGCGCCAGCAGTACGACAGGGATCAACTATGGCTACACCTTC

v_gene: TRBV6-2/TRBV6-3
d_gene: .
abundance: .
j_gene: TRBJ2-3
CDR3aa: CASSYRDEGTDTQYF
CDR3nt: TGTGCCAGCAGTTACAGGGACGAGGGCACAGATACGCAGTATTTT

v_gene: TRBV3-1
d_gene: .
abundance: few
j_gene: TRBJ1-1
CDR3aa: CASSQYVGVTEAFF
CDR3nt: TGTGCCAGCAGCCAATACGTAGGGGTGACTGAAGCTTTCTTT

v_gene: TRBV24-1
d_gene: TRBD1
abundance: few
j_gene: TRBJ2-1
CDR3aa: CATSRTGGDNEQFF
CDR3nt: TGTGCCACCAGTCGGACAGGGGGAGACAATGAGCAGTTCTTC

v_gene: TRBV29-1
d_gene: .
abundance: few
j_gene: TRBJ1-2
CDR3aa: CSVDGAWNGYTF
CDR3nt: TGCAGCGTTGACGGCGCTTGGAATGGCTACACCTTC

v_gene: TRBV6-2/TRBV6-3
d_gene: .
abundance: few
j_gene: TRBJ2-1
CDR3aa: CASSPLRAHNEQFF
CDR3nt: TGTGCCAGCAGTCCTCTGAGGGCTCACAATGAGCAGTTCTTC

v_gene: TRBV6-1
d_gene: .
abundance: few
j_gene: TRBJ2-2
CDR3aa: CASTWGLWRDSNTGELFF
CDR3nt: TGTGCCAGCACCTGGGGGTTATGGCGGGATTCGAACACCGGGGAGCTGTTTTTT

v_gene: TRBV7-2
d_gene: TRBD2
abundance: few
j_gene: TRBJ2-2
CDR3aa: CASSYGTSSTGELFF
CDR3nt: TGTGCCAGCAGCTACGGGACTAGTTCAACCGGGGAGCTGTTTTTT

v_gene: TRBV12-3/TRBV12-4
d_gene: .
abundance: few
j_gene: TRBJ1-2
CDR3aa: CASSRRRAKNYGYTF
CDR3nt: TGTGCCAGCAGCCGAAGACGGGCAAAGAACTATGGCTACACCTTC

v_gene: TRBV7-8
d_gene: TRBD2
abundance: few
j_gene: TRBJ2-7
CDR3aa: CASSGTSGSTYEQYF
CDR3nt: TGTGCCAGCAGCGGGACTAGCGGGAGTACCTACGAGCAGTACTTC

v_gene: TRBV25-1
d_gene: TRBD1
abundance: .
j_gene: TRBJ1-3
CDR3aa: CASSPQGGRNTIYF
CDR3nt: TGTGCCAGCAGTCCGCAGGGGGGTCGAAACACCATATATTTT

v_gene: TRBV9
d_gene: .
abundance: .
j_gene: TRBJ2-2
CDR3aa: CASSVQGLNTGELFF
CDR3nt: TGTGCCAGCAGCGTACAGGGGTTAAACACCGGGGAGCTGTTTTTT

v_gene: TRBV29-1
d_gene: TRBD2
abundance: many
j_gene: TRBJ2-7
CDR3aa: CSVGTSGLSYEQYF
CDR3nt: TGCAGCGTTGGGACTAGCGGCCTCTCCTACGAGCAGTACTTC

v_gene: TRBV4-2
d_gene: TRBD1
abundance: few
j_gene: TRBJ1-4
CDR3aa: CASSQDVGTGHEKLFF
CDR3nt: TGTGCCAGCAGCCAAGATGTCGGGACAGGGCATGAAAAACTGTTTTTT

v_gene: TRBV20-1
d_gene: TRBD1
abundance: few
j_gene: TRBJ1-4
CDR3aa: CSAWAQGAEYEKLFF
CDR3nt: TGCAGTGCTTGGGCCCAGGGGGCCGAGTATGAAAAACTGTTTTTT

v_gene: TRBV5-1
d_gene: .
abundance: many
j_gene: TRBJ2-2
CDR3aa: CASSFDNANTGELFF
CDR3nt: TGCGCCAGCAGCTTTGACAACGCGAACACCGGGGAGCTGTTTTTT

v_gene: TRBV4-2
d_gene: .
abundance: .
j_gene: TRBJ2-5
CDR3aa: CASSPGLLLFETQYF
CDR3nt: TGTGCCAGCAGCCCTGGACTCCTCTTATTTGAGACCCAGTACTTC

v_gene: TRBV7-9
d_gene: .
abundance: .
j_gene: TRBJ2-7
CDR3aa: CASSLAGHGKGQYF
CDR3nt: TGTGCCAGCAGCTTAGCGGGACACGGAAAGGGGCAGTACTTC